Reported below is one T cell receptor (beta chain). This clone showed up just a few times. Its antigen target is currently unknown. The record has no base qualities; no much larger clone is one base away. CDR1 and CDR2, per the germline V gene, are SNHLY and FYNNEI. The CDR3, cysteine through phenylalanine, is 17 amino acids long. Kept here is only the CDR3 DNA, which spans 51 bases and is read in frame from base 1. Trimming takes 6 bases from V and 0 bases from J, and the germline ends sit 18 bases apart. These data originate in a study of T cell clones after liver transplantation (dated by TCRdb to between 2017 and 2020). Regarding the complete study: ITN030ST, the source of the samples, was a randomized trial that attempted immunosuppression withdrawal within 2 years of liver transplantation. Donor-reactive T cell clones were identified by TCRbeta sequencing following a pre-transplant mixed lymphocyte reaction and were subsequently tracked in post-transplant blood. As an antigen-independent comparator for donor-reactive sequences, third party-reactive TCRbeta sequences were also identified from pre-transplant MLRs. Of the eight recipients, a few were HCV-positive, while the remaining recipients had been transplanted for non-autoimmune, non-viral indications. The subjects received no induction therapy and were kept on standard immunosuppression until randomization at 12-24 months post-transplant. Tolerance meant complete immunosuppression withdrawal for at least one year without liver enzymes rising beyond twice the upper limit of normal. Blood samples were collected pre-transplant, then pre-randomization ahead of withdrawal, and finally post-randomization once withdrawal had either been completed or failed. The study cohort included 8 liver transplant recipients, of whom 3 were classified as tolerant and 5 as non-tolerant. The investigation overall reported the following: In a couple of subjects, low numbers of available donor cells limited the measurable donor-reactive repertoire. The decline in donor-reactive sequences exceeded the decline in third party-reactive sequences, suggesting partial antigen-specific deletion that was unrelated to withdrawal success. Because of small, heterogeneous patient numbers and non-standardized post-transplant time points, the conclusions were only preliminary. Once repertoire turnover was taken into account, donor-reactive detection showed a significant reduction for CD4 in 7 of 8 subjects and for CD8 in 8 of 8. Because allograft tissue specimens were not available, migration of donor-reactive T cells into the graft, rather than deletion, may have occurred. Circulating donor-reactive CD4 TCRbeta sequences fell significantly post-transplant in most of the 8 subjects, irrespective of tolerance or HCV status.

Thawed unstimulated PBMCs were stained for CD3, CD4 and CD8 and FACS-sorted into CD3+CD4+ and CD3+CD8+ populations. Randomization to immunosuppression withdrawal applied to every one of the 8 studied subjects. The Qiagen DNeasy Blood and Tissue Kit was used to isolate genomic DNA. Frozen genomic DNA underwent high-throughput TCRbeta CDR3 sequencing by immunoSEQ, including PCR amplification, mapping, bias correction and internal controls. In the paper's pipeline: Productive rearrangements were kept, and unique TCRbeta sequences were defined by CDR3 nucleotide sequence plus V and J gene. Donor-reactive sequences required at least 5-fold expansion in CFSE-low cells versus unstimulated pre-transplant cells and at least 0.01% frequency. Minimum frequency thresholds were set for each subject on the basis of the unstimulated sample with the lowest template count, so that a detection power of at least 90% was ensured. Jensen-Shannon divergence between the top 1000 TCRbeta sequences after and before transplant was used to measure repertoire turnover. Two-sided Fisher's exact tests were used to test for changes in the detection of donor-reactive sequences. TCRdb limited this immuneACCESS table to in-frame rearrangements with V and J called. A share of clones is missing; checked studies link under half to unresolved V genes, and the rest is unexplained. Clonal size and the V and J genes are those of that table, whereas D and trimming came from the DNA. The sample profile shows about 99,000 clones; about 86% of them were found once. The ten largest clones represent approximately 3% of the sample.

This material consisted of CD4+ T cells from blood, taken approximately 50 months after liver transplant. The sequence joins TRBV2 to TRBJ2-4; TRBD2 is a possible D gene, resting on 5 matching bases. The clonotype was recovered from a human patient who received a liver transplant. After a transplant, some T cells may be the graft donor's own cells. Here the CDR3 is given as CASRAGDLGLAKNIQYF. The bases read TGTGCCAGCAGGGCGGGCGACCTCGGTTTAGCCAAAAACATTCAGTACTTC.